The rows below give T cell receptor beta chains drawn from one sample of a study of glioma-infiltrating T cells after dendritic cell vaccination. Some clones are missing from TCRdb's copy, which holds only in-frame ones; the method was immunoSEQ multiplex PCR. Found here are approximately 90,000 clones, roughly four fifths of them singletons; the top ten hold around 2.2%. The sequenced sample was blood, obtained after dendritic cell vaccination. Source of these receptors: a human donor with glioblastoma. The CDR3 runs from the conserved cysteine through the conserved F or W. The order of the fields is V gene, J gene, D gene, clone size, CDR3 DNA, CDR3 protein. D genes are given only for firm matches. Some rows mark clone size as missing; the rest say once, few, many or name a class of expanded clone.

>TRBV7-8|TRBJ2-2|-|-
TGTGCCAGCTCCCCTATCGTATCCGGGGAGCTGTTTTTT
CASSPIVSGELFF
>TRBV5-1|TRBJ2-7|TRBD2|-
TGCGCCAGCAGCCCCCTAGCGGGGGCCAGATACGAGCAGTACTTC
CASSPLAGARYEQYF
>TRBV9|TRBJ1-4|TRBD1|-
TGTGCCAGCAGCGTTGCCTCCGGGACAGGGAATGAAAAACTGTTTTTT
CASSVASGTGNEKLFF
>TRBV19|TRBJ1-1|TRBD1|-
TGTGCCAGTACCTCTCAGGGGGTCGCTGAAGCTTTCTTT
CASTSQGVAEAFF
>TRBV2|TRBJ2-1|TRBD1|few
TGTGCCGGGACAGTTTTGACTGAGCAGTTCTTC
CAGTVLTEQFF
>TRBV2|TRBJ2-2|TRBD2|-
TGTGCCAGCAGTGGGGCTAGCGGACTAACCGGGGAGCTGTTTTTT
CASSGASGLTGELFF
>TRBV9|TRBJ1-2|TRBD1|-
TGTGCCAGCAGCGTAGGACAGGGCTTGGACTACACCTTC
CASSVGQGLDYTF
>TRBV30|TRBJ2-4|TRBD2|-
TGTGCCTGGAGTCCAGGGACTAGCGCAAAAAACATTCAGTACTTC
CAWSPGTSAKNIQYF
>TRBV5-5|TRBJ2-7|TRBD1|-
TGTGCCAGCAGCCCTAGGACAGGGGGTATCTACGAGCAGTACTTC
CASSPRTGGIYEQYF
>TRBV5-4|TRBJ2-1|-|-
TGTGCCAGCAGCCGGGGGACCGACAATGAGCAGTTCTTC
CASSRGTDNEQFF
>TRBV6-1|TRBJ2-2|-|once
TGTGCCAGCAGTGAAGGATGGGGCACCACCGGGGAGCTGTTTTTT
CASSEGWGTTGELFF
>TRBV18|TRBJ2-4|-|-
TGTGCCAGCTCATCTACCGGGACTTCCAAAAACATTCAGTACTTC
CASSSTGTSKNIQYF
>TRBV2|TRBJ2-5|TRBD1|-
TGTGCCAGCAGTGAAACAGGGGCAGGGGGTTTTGAGACCCAGTACTTC
CASSETGAGGFETQYF
>TRBV6-1|TRBJ1-3|-|-
TGTGCCAGCAGTGAATCGGGGTCTGGAAACACCATATATTTT
CASSESGSGNTIYF
>TRBV7-2|TRBJ2-7|TRBD1|-
TGTGCCAGCAGCTTGGGACAGGGGGTCTGCGAGCAGTACTTC
CASSLGQGVCEQYF
>TRBV18|TRBJ2-1|TRBD1|-
TGTGCCAGCTCACCACCGACCGGACAGGGTTATGAGCAGTTCTTC
CASSPPTGQGYEQFF
>TRBV5-1|TRBJ1-2|-|-
TGCGCCAGCAACCCCCAGGGCGGGATTAACTATGGCTACACCTTC
CASNPQGGINYGYTF
>TRBV4-1|TRBJ2-6|TRBD2|-
TGCGCCAGCAGCCCCGGACTAGCGGGAGCTGCTGGGGCCAACGTCCTGACTTTC
CASSPGLAGAAGANVLTF
>TRBV6-5|TRBJ2-6|-|few
TGTGCCAGCACTCTCCGACTATCTGGGGCCAACGTCCTGACTTTC
CASTLRLSGANVLTF
>TRBV4-1|TRBJ1-1|-|-
TGCGCCAGCAGCCAAAGGATCCCCGCTTGGGGGCTCACTGAAGCTTTCTTT
CASSQRIPAWGLTEAFF
>TRBV4-1|TRBJ1-1|-|few
TGCGCCAGCAGCCGAGGGCGGGAGAACACTGAAGCTTTCTTT
CASSRGRENTEAFF
>TRBV9|TRBJ2-1|TRBD2|-
TGTGCCAGCAGCGCCGGGACTAGCCCGCTTAATGAGCAGTTCTTC
CASSAGTSPLNEQFF
>TRBV5-4|TRBJ2-5|-|-
TGTGCCAGCAGCTTGGCCGGGGCGGGATTAGAGACCCAGTACTTC
CASSLAGAGLETQYF
>TRBV5-1|TRBJ2-3|TRBD1|-
TGCGCCAGCAGCACCCCGGGACAGGGGGCAGATACGCAGTATTTT
CASSTPGQGADTQYF
>TRBV27|TRBJ1-2|TRBD1|-
TGTGCCAGCAGTCCCGGACAGGCGGACTATGGCTACACCTTC
CASSPGQADYGYTF
>TRBV19|TRBJ2-1|-|-
TGTGCCAGTAGTAGAGGACTAATATACAATGAGCAGTTCTTC
CASSRGLIYNEQFF
>TRBV5-6|TRBJ2-7|TRBD2|-
TGTGCCAGCAGCCCGGTCGGGACTAGCGCCTCTTACGAGCAGTACTTC
CASSPVGTSASYEQYF
>TRBV10-3|TRBJ2-5|-|few
TGTGCCATCAGCGAGGCCGGGACCCCCGGGGGGACCCAGTACTTC
CAISEAGTPGGTQYF
>TRBV30|TRBJ1-1|TRBD1|-
TGTGCCTGGAGTCCCGGGACAGGGTACGCTGAAGCTTTCTTT
CAWSPGTGYAEAFF
>TRBV5-4|TRBJ2-1|TRBD2|-
TGTGCCAGCAGCTTGAAGGGAGGGGCCTACAATGAGCAGTTCTTC
CASSLKGGAYNEQFF
>TRBV4-1|TRBJ1-2|-|-
TGCGCCAGCAGGAAAATGGGGCAGGGCCTAAACTATGGCTACACCTTC
CASRKMGQGLNYGYTF
>TRBV29-1|TRBJ2-2|TRBD2|-
TGCAGCGTTGGCCCCTTTGGGGGGAGGGACACCGGGGAGCTGTTTTTT
CSVGPFGGRDTGELFF
>TRBV19|TRBJ1-2|TRBD1|once
TGTGCCAGTACTAGGACAGGGGGCATTGGCTATGGCTACACCTTC
CASTRTGGIGYGYTF
>TRBV2|TRBJ2-2|TRBD2|-
TGTGCCAGCAGACTACTAGCGGGGGCGAACACCGGGGAGCTGTTTTTT
CASRLLAGANTGELFF
>TRBV4-1|TRBJ2-5|-|once
TGCGCCAGCAGTCAGGGGCCGTGGGAGACCCAGTACTTC
CASSQGPWETQYF
>TRBV9|TRBJ2-7|-|-
TGTGCCAGCAGCGAAACGGAAGGACTACTCCCCCGCGAGCAGTACTTC
CASSETEGLLPREQYF
>TRBV2|TRBJ1-4|-|once
TGTGCCAGCAGTCAACAGGGAGTGGCGGGCGAAAAACTGTTTTTT
CASSQQGVAGEKLFF
>TRBV7-8|TRBJ2-2|-|-
TGTGCCAGCAGCCTTTGGGCACCGGCCGGGGAGCTGTTTTTT
CASSLWAPAGELFF
>TRBV27|TRBJ2-7|-|few
TGTGCCAGCAGTTTTCTATACGGGGACTACGAGCAGTACTTC
CASSFLYGDYEQYF
>TRBV9|TRBJ2-2|TRBD1|-
TGTGCCAGCAGCGTATCGACAGGGGCGAACACCGGGGAGCTGTTTTTT
CASSVSTGANTGELFF
>TRBV27|TRBJ2-1|-|-
TGTGCCAGCAGTTTTTCAGGCTTCAGTAGGGGGTTCTTC
CASSFSGFSRGFF
>TRBV15|TRBJ1-4|-|-
TGTGCCACCAGCAGAGATACGGCAGGGGATGAAAAACTGTTTTTT
CATSRDTAGDEKLFF
>TRBV19|TRBJ2-4|TRBD2|-
TGTGCCAGTAGTATAGAACGCGGGGGGGACAGCCTCAAAAACATTCAGTACTTC
CASSIERGGDSLKNIQYF
>TRBV5-1|TRBJ1-1|-|-
TGCGCCAGCAGCCCCCCCCCACAGGCGGGAAACACTGAAGCTTTCTTT
CASSPPPQAGNTEAFF
>TRBV5-1|TRBJ2-3|TRBD2|-
TGCGCCAGCAGCTCGGCTAGCGGGGGGGCTCGGGCAGATACGCAGTATTTT
CASSSASGGARADTQYF